Listed below are T cell receptor beta chains from one sample, sequenced in a study of blood T cell repertoires in COVID-19. Profiling relied on immunoSEQ multiplex PCR, and the TCRdb table lists in-frame clones only, not all of them. The top ten clones hold approximately 1.9% of a sample with 95,000 to 130,000 clones, around nine tenths of them seen once. Sequenced material: peripheral blood. Every receptor here comes from a human donor with active COVID-19. The donor label of this sample is uncertain. Both conserved end residues are part of each CDR3. Fields, in order: D gene, J gene, clone size, V gene, CDR3 DNA, CDR3 protein. The D gene is left open where the match is weak. Size tells how often a clone was seen (once, few, many) or the class of an expanded clone, and some rows leave it out.

D: TRBD1; J: TRBJ2-7; size: NA; V: TRBV12-3/TRBV12-4; DNA: TGTGCCAGCAAATTGGACAGGTACGAGCAGTACTTC; CDR3: CASKLDRYEQYF
D: NA; J: TRBJ1-6; size: NA; V: TRBV5-4; DNA: TGTGCCAGCAGCACCACAGGGAATTCACCCCTCCACTTT; CDR3: CASSTTGNSPLHF
D: NA; J: TRBJ1-6; size: NA; V: TRBV27; DNA: TGTGCCAGCAGTTTCGATGGGGGGGGTCTTGAGTATTCACCCCTCCACTTT; CDR3: CASSFDGGGLEYSPLHF
D: TRBD2; J: TRBJ2-1; size: NA; V: TRBV6-4; DNA: TGTGCCAGCAGTGACTCAGCGGGGGCCTACAATGAGCAGTTCTTC; CDR3: CASSDSAGAYNEQFF
D: NA; J: TRBJ1-2; size: NA; V: TRBV28; DNA: TGTGCCAGCAGCCCCACAGGGATCTATGGCTACACCTTC; CDR3: CASSPTGIYGYTF
D: NA; J: TRBJ2-3; size: NA; V: TRBV11-2; DNA: TGTGCCAGCAGCTTAGATCCCTACAGCACAGATACGCAGTATTTT; CDR3: CASSLDPYSTDTQYF
D: TRBD1; J: TRBJ2-2; size: once; V: TRBV2; DNA: TGTGCCAGCAGTCGCGGGACAGGGAACACCGGGGAGCTGTTTTTT; CDR3: CASSRGTGNTGELFF
D: NA; J: TRBJ2-7; size: once; V: TRBV19; DNA: TGTGCCAGTAGTACACAGGGTGCAGTGCGTCCCTACGAGCAGTACTTC; CDR3: CASSTQGAVRPYEQYF
D: TRBD1; J: TRBJ1-3; size: NA; V: TRBV2; DNA: TGTGCCAGCGCCAGAGACAGGGTCTCTGGAAACACCATATATTTT; CDR3: CASARDRVSGNTIYF
D: NA; J: TRBJ2-2; size: NA; V: TRBV28; DNA: TGTGCCAGCAGAGAGATGAACACCGGGGAGCTGTTTTTT; CDR3: CASREMNTGELFF
D: NA; J: TRBJ1-1; size: NA; V: TRBV11-3; DNA: TGTGCCAGCAGCTTAGCAGGGGTAAACACTGAAGCTTTCTTT; CDR3: CASSLAGVNTEAFF
D: NA; J: TRBJ2-1; size: NA; V: TRBV19; DNA: TGTGCCAGTACTAGGGGCTACAATGAGCAGTTCTTC; CDR3: CASTRGYNEQFF
D: NA; J: TRBJ1-6; size: NA; V: TRBV4-1; DNA: TGCGCCAGCAGCCCTTATTACAGGGAAGTGGGAAATTCACCCCTCCACTTT; CDR3: CASSPYYREVGNSPLHF
D: TRBD2; J: TRBJ2-3; size: NA; V: TRBV3-1/TRBV3-2; DNA: TGTGCCAGCAGCCCAAGGACTAGCGGGGGGGGATCGCAGTATTTT; CDR3: CASSPRTSGGGSQYF
D: NA; J: TRBJ1-6; size: NA; V: TRBV2; DNA: TGTGCCAGCTTCACAGGGTTTTTTCCCTATAATTCACCCCTCCACTTT; CDR3: CASFTGFFPYNSPLHF
D: TRBD1; J: TRBJ1-5; size: NA; V: TRBV4-1; DNA: TGCGCCAGCAGCCAGGGGACAGGGGCTCTTCAGCCCCAGCATTTT; CDR3: CASSQGTGALQPQHF
D: TRBD1; J: TRBJ1-3; size: NA; V: TRBV2; DNA: TGTGCCAGCAGCGGGACAGCCACAGCCATTGGAAACACCATATATTTT; CDR3: CASSGTATAIGNTIYF
D: TRBD2; J: TRBJ2-1; size: NA; V: TRBV19; DNA: TGTGCCAGTAGGCCCTCACTAGCGGGGGTAAATGAGCAGTTCTTC; CDR3: CASRPSLAGVNEQFF
D: TRBD1; J: TRBJ1-5; size: NA; V: TRBV28; DNA: TGTGCCAGCAGTTTAGGGGACAGGAACAATCAGCCCCAGCATTTT; CDR3: CASSLGDRNNQPQHF
D: NA; J: TRBJ1-1; size: NA; V: TRBV12-2; DNA: TGTGCAAGTCGCTTAGTGAGGCGTACGAACACTGAAGCTTTCTTT; CDR3: CASRLVRRTNTEAFF
D: TRBD2; J: TRBJ2-7; size: NA; V: TRBV4-3; DNA: TGCGCCAGCAGCTTACAAGCGGGGGGGCTCTACGAGCAGTACTTC; CDR3: CASSLQAGGLYEQYF
D: TRBD1; J: TRBJ2-2; size: NA; V: TRBV9; DNA: TGTGCCAGCAGCGCACCGGGACAGGGAGCCACCGGGGAGCTGTTTTTT; CDR3: CASSAPGQGATGELFF
D: NA; J: TRBJ2-1; size: NA; V: TRBV24-1; DNA: TGTGCCACCAGTGATTTCCCACAGGGAAATGAGCAGTTCTTC; CDR3: CATSDFPQGNEQFF
D: NA; J: TRBJ1-2; size: NA; V: TRBV12-3/TRBV12-4; DNA: TGTGCCAGCAGTCCAGGGTTTGGCTACACCTTC; CDR3: CASSPGFGYTF
D: TRBD1; J: TRBJ2-1; size: few; V: TRBV27; DNA: TGTGCCAGCAGTCAAACACAGGGGGGCGATGAGCAGTTCTTC; CDR3: CASSQTQGGDEQFF
D: TRBD2; J: TRBJ2-1; size: once; V: TRBV7-3; DNA: TGTGCCAGCAGCTTGTCTGGTAGCGGGGGGTATGAGCAGTTCTTC; CDR3: CASSLSGSGGYEQFF
D: NA; J: TRBJ2-7; size: NA; V: TRBV5-4; DNA: TGTGCCAGCAGCTTGGAGGGGGTCCACGAGCAGTACTTC; CDR3: CASSLEGVHEQYF
D: NA; J: TRBJ2-5; size: NA; V: TRBV3-1/TRBV3-2; DNA: TGTGCCAGCAGCCAAGATCTACAGCCCGAGGAGACCCAGTACTTC; CDR3: CASSQDLQPEETQYF